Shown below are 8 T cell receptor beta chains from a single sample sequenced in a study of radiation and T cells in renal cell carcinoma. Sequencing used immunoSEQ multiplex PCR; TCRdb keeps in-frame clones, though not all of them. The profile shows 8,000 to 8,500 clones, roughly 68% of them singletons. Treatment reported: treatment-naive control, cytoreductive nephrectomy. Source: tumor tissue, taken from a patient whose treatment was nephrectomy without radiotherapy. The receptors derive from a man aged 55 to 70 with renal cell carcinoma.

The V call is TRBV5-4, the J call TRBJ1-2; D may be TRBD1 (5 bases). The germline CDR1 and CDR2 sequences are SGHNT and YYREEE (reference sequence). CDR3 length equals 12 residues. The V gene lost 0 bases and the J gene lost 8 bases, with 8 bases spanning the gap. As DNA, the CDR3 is TGTGCCAGCAGCTTGGGGGGGGAAGGCTACACCTTC. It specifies CASSLGGEGYTF.

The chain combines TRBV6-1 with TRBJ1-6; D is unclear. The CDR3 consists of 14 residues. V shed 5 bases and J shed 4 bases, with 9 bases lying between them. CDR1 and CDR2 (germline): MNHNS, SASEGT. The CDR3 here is CASSPGPYNSPLHF. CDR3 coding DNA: TGTGCCAGCAGTCCGGGCCCTTATAATTCACCCCTCCACTTT.

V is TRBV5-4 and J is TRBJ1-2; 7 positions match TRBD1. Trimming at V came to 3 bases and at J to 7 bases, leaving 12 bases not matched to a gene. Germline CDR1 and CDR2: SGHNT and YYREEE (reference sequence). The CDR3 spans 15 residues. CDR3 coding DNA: TGTGCCAGCAGCTCGAGGTACAGGGGCAAGGGTGGCTACACCTTC. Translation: CASSSRYRGKGGYTF.

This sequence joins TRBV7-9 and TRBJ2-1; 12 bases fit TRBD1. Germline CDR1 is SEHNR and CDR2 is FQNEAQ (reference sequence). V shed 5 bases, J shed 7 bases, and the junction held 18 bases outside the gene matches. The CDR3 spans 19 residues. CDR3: CASSVEGFDRDRGRNEQFF. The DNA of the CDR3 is TGTGCCAGCAGCGTAGAAGGGTTTGATCGGGACAGGGGGCGTAATGAGCAGTTCTTC.

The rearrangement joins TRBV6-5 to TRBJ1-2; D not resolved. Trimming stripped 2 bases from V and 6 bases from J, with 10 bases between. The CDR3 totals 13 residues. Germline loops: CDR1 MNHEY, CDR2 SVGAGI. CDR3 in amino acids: CASSYGGINGYTF. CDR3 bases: TGTGCCAGCAGTTACGGCGGAATTAATGGCTACACCTTC.

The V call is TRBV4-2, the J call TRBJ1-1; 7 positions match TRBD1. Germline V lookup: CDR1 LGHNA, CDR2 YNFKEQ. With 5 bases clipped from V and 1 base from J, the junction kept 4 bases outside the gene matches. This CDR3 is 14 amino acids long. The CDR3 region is CASSFRTGNTEAFF. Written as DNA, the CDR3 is TGTGCCAGCAGCTTCCGGACAGGGAACACTGAAGCTTTCTTT.

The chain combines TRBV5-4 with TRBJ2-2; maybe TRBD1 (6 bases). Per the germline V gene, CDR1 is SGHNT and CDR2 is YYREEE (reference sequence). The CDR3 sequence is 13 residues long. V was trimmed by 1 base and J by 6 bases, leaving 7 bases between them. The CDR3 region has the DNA TGTGCCAGCAGCTTGAACAGGGCCGGGGAGCTGTTTTTT. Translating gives CASSLNRAGELFF.

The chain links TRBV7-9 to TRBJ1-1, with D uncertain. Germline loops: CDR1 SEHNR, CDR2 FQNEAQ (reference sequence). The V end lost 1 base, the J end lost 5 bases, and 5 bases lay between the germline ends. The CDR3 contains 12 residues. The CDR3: CASSLGATEAFF. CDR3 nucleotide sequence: TGTGCCAGCAGCTTAGGGGCGACTGAAGCTTTCTTT. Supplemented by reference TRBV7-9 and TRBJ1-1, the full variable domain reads DTGVSQNPRHKITKRGQNVTFRCDPISEHNRLYWYRQTLGQGPEFLTYFQNEAQLEKSRLLSDRFSAERPKGSFSTLEIQRTEQGDSAMYLCASSLGATEAFFGQGTRLTVV.